This T cell receptor (beta chain) is from a study of tumor and adjacent non-tumor tissue in lung cancer. Study overall: Samples averaged approximately 3.9 million productive TCRbeta reads each.

Whole-study results and caveats: Compared with tumor, normal lung showed significantly lower TCR diversity.

The template was RNA from unsorted bulk tissue. The normal lung tissue was taken more than 3 cm from the tumor edge. In the case of this clonotype: Its antigen is currently unknown.

The library came from three nested PCR rounds adapted from ARM-PCR protocols. Each CDR3 protein is one row after TCRdb ran MiXCR on the multiplex PCR reads. The sample holds approximately 110,000 distinct CDR3 sequences, about 61% seen once. This sequence originates from a man in his sixties with non-small cell lung cancer. Sequencing was done on a sample of distant non-tumor lung tissue.

The CDR3 sequence: CASRFNPPQYEQYF. CDR3 nucleotide sequence: TGTGCCAGTCGTTTTAACCCGCCCCAATACGAGCAGTACTTC. J is TRBJ2-7 and V is TRBV6-2 or TRBV6-3; D is unresolved. Germline CDR1 MNHEY, CDR2 SVGEGT. V was clipped by 9 bases and J by 4 bases, with 19 bases between them. This CDR3 is 14 amino acids long.